This T cell receptor beta chain was recorded in a study of T cell responses to AZD1222 COVID-19 vaccine. Measured with immunoSEQ multiplex PCR; TCRdb has only the in-frame clones, and not every one. Among 70,000 to 95,000 clones, 88% were seen once, and the ten largest hold around 4.5%. As for this clone: Its matching antigen is unknown.

General study points: Spike-specific TCR breadth and depth rose after two AZD1222 doses. The CD4 TCRs associated with vaccination extended across spike and predominated at 160-218 and 743-854. The donor cohort was predominantly white British with a female majority, and clonal diversity may have been underestimated.

The CDR3 has 14 amino acids. Germline loops: CDR1 MNHEY, CDR2 SVGAGI. V lost 7 bases, J lost 5 bases, and 7 bases stayed unmatched. The chain carries TRBV6-5 and TRBJ1-5; 8 bases map to TRBD1. This TCR was sampled from an adult in good health. Sample: peripheral blood, taken on day 0 of MenACWY control vaccination. CDR3 nucleotide sequence: TGTGCCAGCAACCCCACAGGGGGGGATCAGCCCCAGCATTTT. Protein sequence: CASNPTGGDQPQHF.